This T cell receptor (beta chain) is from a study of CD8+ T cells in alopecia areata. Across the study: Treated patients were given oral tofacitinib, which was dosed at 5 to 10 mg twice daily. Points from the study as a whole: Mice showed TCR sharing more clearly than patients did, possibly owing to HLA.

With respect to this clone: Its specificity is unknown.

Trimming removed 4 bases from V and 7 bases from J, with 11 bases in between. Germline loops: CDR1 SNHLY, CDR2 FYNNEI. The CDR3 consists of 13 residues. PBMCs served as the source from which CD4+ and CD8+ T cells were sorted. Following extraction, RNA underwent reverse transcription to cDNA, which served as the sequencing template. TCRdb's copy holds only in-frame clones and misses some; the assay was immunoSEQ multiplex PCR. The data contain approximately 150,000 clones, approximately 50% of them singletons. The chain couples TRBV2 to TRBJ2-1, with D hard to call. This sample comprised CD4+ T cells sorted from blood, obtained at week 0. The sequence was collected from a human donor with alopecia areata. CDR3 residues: CASSAGRRNEQFF. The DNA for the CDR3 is TGTGCCAGCAGTGCAGGTCGGCGAAATGAGCAGTTCTTC. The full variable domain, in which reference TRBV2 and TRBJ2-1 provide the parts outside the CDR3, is EPEVTQTPSHQVTQMGQEVILRCVPISNHLYFYWYRQILGQKVEFLVSFYNNEISEKSEIFDDQFSVERPDGSNFTLKIRSTKLEDSAMYFCASSAGRRNEQFFGPGTRLTVL.